Below, one T cell receptor (beta chain) is given with its context. The source of the sample is a study of blood T cell repertoires in COVID-19. The overall study: Sources were T cells, B-cell-depleted T cells, or PBMCs; the material itself was cDNA or gDNA.

Sequencing used immunoSEQ multiplex PCR; TCRdb keeps in-frame clones, though not all of them. The sample yields roughly 170,000 clones, around 85% seen once. The cohort comprised adults aged roughly 18 to 90 years residing in 24 US areas. CDR1 and CDR2 (germline): SGHTA, FQGNSA. The V end lost 10 bases, the J end lost 1 base, and 15 bases lay between the germline ends. The CDR3 contains 14 residues. This TCR came from a woman between 40 and 50 years old with acute COVID-19. The sequencing sample was made of PBMCs or T cells enriched from blood (not recorded which). V gene TRBV7-2 combines with J gene TRBJ2-3, with D tentatively TRBD1 or TRBD2 (5 bases each). The DNA for the CDR3 is TGTGCCATCAGGGAGAGATACCGCACAGATACGCAGTATTTT. This encodes CAIRERYRTDTQYF. The full variable domain, completed using reference TRBV7-2 and TRBJ2-3, is GAGVSQSPSNKVTEKGKDVELRCDPISGHTALYWYRQSLGQGLEFLIYFQGNSAPDKSGLPSDRFSAERTGGSVSTLTIQRTQQEDSAVYLCAIRERYRTDTQYFGPGTRLTVL.